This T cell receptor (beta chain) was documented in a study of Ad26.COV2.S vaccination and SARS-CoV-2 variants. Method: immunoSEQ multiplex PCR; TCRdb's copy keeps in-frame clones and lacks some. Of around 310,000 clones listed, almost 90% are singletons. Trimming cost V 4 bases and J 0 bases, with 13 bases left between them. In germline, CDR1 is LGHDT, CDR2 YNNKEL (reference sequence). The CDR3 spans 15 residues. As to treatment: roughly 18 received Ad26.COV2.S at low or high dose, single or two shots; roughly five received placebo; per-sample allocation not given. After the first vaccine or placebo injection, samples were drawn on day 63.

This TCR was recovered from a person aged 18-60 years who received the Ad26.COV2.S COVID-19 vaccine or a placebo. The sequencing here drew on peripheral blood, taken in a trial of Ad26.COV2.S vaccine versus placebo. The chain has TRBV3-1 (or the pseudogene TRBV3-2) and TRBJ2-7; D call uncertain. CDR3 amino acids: CASSPTPRSSYEQYV. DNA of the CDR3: TGTGCCAGCAGCCCGACCCCAAGGAGCTCCTACGAGCAGTACGTC.